These T cell receptor beta chains were read from a single sample in a study of blood T cell repertoires in COVID-19. Profiled with immunoSEQ multiplex PCR; TCRdb holds only in-frame clones, not every one. Here the sample spans 130,000 to 150,000 clones, about nine tenths being singletons. Sequenced input: peripheral blood. The receptors derive from a human donor in a cohort sampled during active COVID-19. Each CDR3 is given with its conserved first and last residue. The D gene is left open where the match is weak. The size entry is marked missing in some rows and otherwise reads once, few, many or a size class.

>NA|TRBJ2-1|TRBV5-1|NA
TGCGCCAGCAGCTTGTCGGGCAATGAGCAGTTCTTC
CASSLSGNEQFF
>once|TRBJ2-1|TRBV27|NA
TGTGCCAGCAGTTGGAATCATAGGAGCTCCTACAATGAGCAGTTCTTC
CASSWNHRSSYNEQFF
>NA|TRBJ2-2|TRBV4-2|NA
TGTGCCAGCAGCCAAGATGATGCAGGGTCCGGGGAGCTGTTTTTT
CASSQDDAGSGELFF
>NA|TRBJ1-1|TRBV14|NA
TGTGCCAGCAGTCCTGCACATAACACTGAAGCTTTCTTT
CASSPAHNTEAFF
>NA|TRBJ1-1|TRBV29-1|NA
TGCAGCGTTGAAGAAACGACTCACGTTTTCTTT
CSVEETTHVFF
>NA|TRBJ2-2|TRBV7-3|NA
TGTGCCAGCAGCTTACTACACACCGGGGAGCTGTTTTTT
CASSLLHTGELFF
>NA|TRBJ1-5|TRBV6-5|TRBD1
TGTGCCAGCAACCTGGACAGGGGGCAGCCCCAGCATTTT
CASNLDRGQPQHF
>NA|TRBJ2-7|TRBV18|NA
TGTGCCAGCTCACCACAAAGCGCCTACGAGCAGTACTTC
CASSPQSAYEQYF
>NA|TRBJ2-7|TRBV5-1|NA
TGCGCCAGCAGCTTGGATACGGGAGAAAGCGACGAGCAGTACTTC
CASSLDTGESDEQYF
>once|TRBJ2-3|TRBV4-1|NA
TGCGCCAGCCGGTCAGCGGGCTCGGATACGCAGTATTTT
CASRSAGSDTQYF
>NA|TRBJ2-1|TRBV19|TRBD2
TGTGCCAGTAGTGCTAGCGGGGGGGCAAGTAATGAGCAGTTCTTC
CASSASGGASNEQFF
>few|TRBJ2-7|TRBV3-1/TRBV3-2|TRBD2
TGTGCCAGCAGCCAAACGGGACTAAGCCCGTCCTACGAGCAGTACTTC
CASSQTGLSPSYEQYF
>NA|TRBJ1-2|TRBV5-1|NA
TGCGCCAGCAGCTTGGAACAACCGAACTATGGCTACACCTTC
CASSLEQPNYGYTF
>NA|TRBJ2-1|TRBV7-3|TRBD2
TGTGCCAGCAGCTCCTGGACTAGCGGGGGGGCAGCTGAGCAGTTCTTC
CASSSWTSGGAAEQFF
>NA|TRBJ2-1|TRBV7-7|NA
TGTGCTAGCAGCTTATCACCCACGGGGTACAATGAGCAGTTCTTC
CASSLSPTGYNEQFF
>few|TRBJ2-7|TRBV19|TRBD1
TGTGCCAGTAGTCCCCCTTTTGGACAGGGGACCTACGAGCAGTACTTC
CASSPPFGQGTYEQYF
>NA|TRBJ2-5|TRBV24-1|NA
TGTGCCACCAGTGTTAACCAAGAGACCCAGTACTTC
CATSVNQETQYF
>NA|TRBJ2-7|TRBV7-9|NA
TGTGCCAGCAGCATTAGCTCCTACGAGCAGTACTTC
CASSISSYEQYF
>NA|TRBJ1-3|TRBV19|NA
TGTGCCAGTAATCGATATAGCTCTGGAAACACCATATATTTT
CASNRYSSGNTIYF
>NA|TRBJ1-4|TRBV19|NA
TGTGCCAGCCTGGATCTGGGCTTTAATGAAAAACTGTTTTTT
CASLDLGFNEKLFF
>NA|TRBJ1-4|TRBV7-9|NA
TGTGCCAGCAGCGGTAGGGGGACAAGGGATGGTGAAAAACTGTTTTTT
CASSGRGTRDGEKLFF
>NA|TRBJ2-7|TRBV5-1|TRBD2
TGCGCCAGCAGCTTGGCCGTCTCAGGGGTAGCGGGAGGTCAGGAGCAGTACTTC
CASSLAVSGVAGGQEQYF
>NA|TRBJ1-4|TRBV7-3|NA
TGTGCCAGCAGCCCCGGACATACAACTAATGAAAAACTGTTTTTT
CASSPGHTTNEKLFF
>NA|TRBJ1-2|TRBV28|NA
TGTGCCAGCAGTCCCTCACATGCGGGGGACTATGGCTACACCTTC
CASSPSHAGDYGYTF
>NA|TRBJ2-3|TRBV11-2|NA
TGTGCCAGCAGCTTAAGAAGCTCGGCGCAGTATTTT
CASSLRSSAQYF
>NA|TRBJ1-2|TRBV7-2|NA
TGTGCCAGCAGCTTATGGCCAGACTATGGCTACACCTTC
CASSLWPDYGYTF
>few|TRBJ2-1|TRBV5-8|NA
TGTGCCAGCAGTCGGCGGTACAATGAGCAGTTCTTC
CASSRRYNEQFF
>NA|TRBJ1-2|TRBV4-3|TRBD1
TGCGCCAGCAGCCAAGACGGTGCCAGGACAGGGGGCAGCTACACCTTC
CASSQDGARTGGSYTF
>NA|TRBJ1-2|TRBV19|TRBD1
TGTGCCAGTAACCTTGGACAGGGATATGGCTACACCTTC
CASNLGQGYGYTF